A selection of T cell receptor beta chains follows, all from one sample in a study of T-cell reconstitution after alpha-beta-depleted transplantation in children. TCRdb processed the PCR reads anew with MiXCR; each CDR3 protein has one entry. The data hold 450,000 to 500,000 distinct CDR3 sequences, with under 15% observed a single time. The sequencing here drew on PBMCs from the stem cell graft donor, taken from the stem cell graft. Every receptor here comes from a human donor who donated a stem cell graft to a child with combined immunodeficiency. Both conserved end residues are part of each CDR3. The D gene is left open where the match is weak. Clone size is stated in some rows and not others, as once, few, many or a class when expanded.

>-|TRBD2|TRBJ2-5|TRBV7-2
CASSTLAGGAQETQYF
TGTGCCAGCAGCACCTTAGCGGGGGGGGCGCAAGAGACCCAGTACTTC
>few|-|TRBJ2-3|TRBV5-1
CASSLASDHGDTQYF
TGCGCCAGCAGCTTGGCCAGCGACCACGGGGATACGCAGTATTTT
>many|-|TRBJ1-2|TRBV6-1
CASSDRTVGGYTF
TGTGCCAGCAGTGATCGGACAGTTGGTGGCTACACCTTC
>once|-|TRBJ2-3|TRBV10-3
CAISESGRDTQYF
TGTGCCATCAGTGAGTCGGGCAGGGATACGCAGTATTTT
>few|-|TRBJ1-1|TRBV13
CASSFGGAGNTEAFF
TGTGCCAGCAGCTTCGGGGGGGCCGGTAACACTGAAGCTTTCTTT
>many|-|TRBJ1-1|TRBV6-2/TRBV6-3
CASSLLQRTNTEAFF
TGTGCCAGCAGTCTACTTCAGCGAACGAACACTGAAGCTTTCTTT
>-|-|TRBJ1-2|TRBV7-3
CASSSGPEDYGYTF
TGTGCCAGCAGCTCAGGGCCGGAGGACTATGGCTACACCTTC
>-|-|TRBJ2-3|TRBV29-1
CSVRDRRYTDTQYF
TGCAGCGTCCGGGACCGCCGATACACAGATACGCAGTATTTT
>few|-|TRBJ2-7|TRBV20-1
CSARVPPGEQYF
TGCAGTGCTAGAGTTCCCCCGGGGGAGCAGTACTTC
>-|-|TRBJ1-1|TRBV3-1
CASSQDRIGMNTEAFF
TGTGCCAGCAGCCAAGATCGAATCGGAATGAACACTGAAGCTTTCTTT
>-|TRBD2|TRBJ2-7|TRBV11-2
CASSFWTSGNHEQYF
TGTGCCAGCAGCTTCTGGACTAGCGGGAACCACGAGCAGTACTTC
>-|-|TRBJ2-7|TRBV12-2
CASLGGGKGEQYF
TGTGCAAGTCTTGGAGGGGGTAAGGGGGAGCAGTACTTC
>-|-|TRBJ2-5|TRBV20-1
CSAQGQETQYF
TGCAGTGCTCAGGGACAAGAGACCCAGTACTTC
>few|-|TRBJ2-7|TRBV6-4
CASPDRGCSYEQYF
TGTGCCAGCCCGGACCGAGGGTGTTCCTACGAGCAGTACTTC
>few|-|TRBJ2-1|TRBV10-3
CAISATTNEQFF
TGTGCCATCAGTGCAACCACGAATGAGCAGTTCTTC
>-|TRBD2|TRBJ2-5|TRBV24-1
CATSTSREGQQETQYF
TGTGCCACCAGTACGTCCCGGGAGGGCCAACAAGAGACCCAGTACTTC
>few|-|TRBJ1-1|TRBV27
CASSLDPHPNTEAFF
TGTGCCAGCAGTTTAGACCCTCATCCAAACACTGAAGCTTTCTTT
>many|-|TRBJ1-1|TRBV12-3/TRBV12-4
CASSLQGIRTEAFF
TGTGCCAGCAGTTTACAGGGGATTAGGACTGAAGCTTTCTTT
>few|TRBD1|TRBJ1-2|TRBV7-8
CASSPKSAGGSYTF
TGTGCCAGCAGCCCAAAATCAGCAGGGGGCAGCTACACCTTC
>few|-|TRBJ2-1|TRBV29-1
CSMTRRNNEQFF
TGCAGTATGACTCGAAGAAACAATGAGCAGTTCTTC
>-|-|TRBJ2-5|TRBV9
CASSPEGGLRGETQYF
TGTGCCAGCAGCCCGGAGGGTGGCCTTCGCGGAGAGACCCAGTACTTC
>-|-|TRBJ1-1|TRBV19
CASSIDLQDTEAFF
TGTGCCAGTAGTATAGACCTACAAGACACTGAAGCTTTCTTT
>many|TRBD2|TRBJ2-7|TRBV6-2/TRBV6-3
CASSYREGSYEQYF
TGTGCCAGCAGTTACCGGGAGGGTTCCTACGAGCAGTACTTC
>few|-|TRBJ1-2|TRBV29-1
CSADQTALSNYGYTF
TGCAGCGCTGACCAGACAGCCCTGTCTAACTATGGCTACACCTTC
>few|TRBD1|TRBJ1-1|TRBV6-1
CASKNRGANTEAFF
TGTGCCAGCAAAAACAGGGGGGCGAACACTGAAGCTTTCTTT
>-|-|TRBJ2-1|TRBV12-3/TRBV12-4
CASSHGQYNEQFF
TGTGCCAGCAGTCATGGACAGTACAATGAGCAGTTCTTC
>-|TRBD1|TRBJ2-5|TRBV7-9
CASSLVQGVQETQYF
TGTGCCAGCAGCTTAGTGCAGGGGGTCCAAGAGACCCAGTACTTC
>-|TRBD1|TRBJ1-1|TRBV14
CASSPTGSLTEAFF
TGTGCCAGCAGCCCGACAGGGTCCTTAACTGAAGCTTTCTTT
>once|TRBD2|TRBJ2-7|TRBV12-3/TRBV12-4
CASSPQLASFSYEQYF
TGTGCCAGCAGCCCTCAACTAGCGAGTTTTTCCTACGAGCAGTACTTC
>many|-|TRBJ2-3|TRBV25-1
CASSESADTQYF
TGTGCCAGCAGTGAGTCAGCAGATACGCAGTATTTT
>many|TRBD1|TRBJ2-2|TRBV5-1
CASSGDRTNTGELFF
TGCGCCAGCAGCGGGGACAGGACGAACACCGGGGAGCTGTTTTTT
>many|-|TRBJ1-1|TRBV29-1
CSVAPGRPGTEAFF
TGCAGCGTTGCCCCGGGCAGGCCGGGCACTGAAGCTTTCTTT
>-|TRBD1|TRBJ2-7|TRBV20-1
CSAREGTGTTYEQYF
TGCAGTGCTAGAGAGGGGACAGGGACTACCTACGAGCAGTACTTC
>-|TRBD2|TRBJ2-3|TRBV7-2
CASSTRLALTDTQYF
TGTGCCAGCAGCACCCGACTAGCTTTAACAGATACGCAGTATTTT
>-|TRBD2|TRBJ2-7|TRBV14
CASSPQGLAGAYEQYF
TGTGCCAGCAGCCCCCAGGGACTAGCGGGAGCCTACGAGCAGTACTTC
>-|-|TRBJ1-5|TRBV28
CASSGTLMTTWHF
TGTGCCAGCAGTGGTACCCTTATGACGACCTGGCATTTT
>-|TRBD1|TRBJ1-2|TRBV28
CASSLWTGGIYGYTF
TGTGCCAGCAGTTTATGGACAGGGGGCATATATGGCTACACCTTC